These 5 T cell receptor beta chains originate from one sample sequenced in a study of shared clonotypes between healthy human individuals. The table came from immunoSEQ multiplex PCR; TCRdb's copy has only in-frame clones and leaves some out. The sample holds 450,000 to 600,000 clones, around 80% seen once. Sequenced input: PBMCs. The receptors were gathered from a woman between 40 and 55 years old in good health. Some clones in this sample may be carry-over from other donors' samples.

The chain employs TRBV19 and TRBJ1-2, with TRBD1 as a possible D gene (5 bases). The V end lost 8 bases, the J end lost 8 bases, and 18 bases lay between the germline ends. Germline assignment: CDR1 LNHDA and CDR2 SQIVND (reference sequence). The CDR3 length is 13 residues. CDR3 coding DNA: TGTGCCAGTGCCCGTCGGGGCCCCCAGGGCTACACCTTC. Its protein is CASARRGPQGYTF. The full variable domain, rest sourced from reference TRBV19 and TRBJ1-2, is DGGITQSPKYLFRKEGQNVTLSCEQNLNHDAMYWYRQDPGQGLRLIYYSQIVNDFQKGDIAEGYSVSREKKESFPLTVTSAQKNPTAFYLCASARRGPQGYTFGSGTRLTVV.

The chain couples TRBV18 to TRBJ1-3, with TRBD1 identical over 9 bases. Germline V gives CDR1 KGHSH, CDR2 LQKENI. The CDR3 sequence is 16 residues long. The junction had 7 bases not matched to a gene; V was cut back by 4 bases and J by 3 bases. Written as DNA, the CDR3 is TGTGCCAGCTCACAGACAGGGGGTACAAGTGGAAACACCATATATTTT. Amino acids: CASSQTGGTSGNTIYF. Together with reference TRBV18 and TRBJ1-3, the CDR3 gives the full variable domain: NAGVMQNPRHLVRRRGQEARLRCSPMKGHSHVYWYRQLPEEGLKFMVYLQKENIIDESGMPKERFSAEFPKEGPSILRIQQVVRGDSAAYFCASSQTGGTSGNTIYFGEGSWLTVV.

This clone was detected only once. This sequence joins TRBV28 and TRBJ2-1, with TRBD1 as a possible D gene (6 bases). The CDR3 spans 13 residues. Germline values: CDR1 MDHEN, CDR2 SYDVKM. V lost 9 bases and J 4 bases, leaving 13 bases between the germline ends. The DNA of the CDR3 is TGTGCCAGTGAGACAGGACAGTACAATGAGCAGTTCTTC. It encodes CASETGQYNEQFF.

V is TRBV7-2 and J is TRBJ1-5; 8 positions match TRBD1. From germline, CDR1 is SGHTA and CDR2 FQGNSA. CDR3 size: 13 residues. Unmatched junction bases numbered 4, after V lost 5 bases and J lost 7 bases. CDR3 loop: CASSTDREQPQHF. The CDR3 DNA reads TGTGCCAGCAGCACGGACAGGGAACAGCCCCAGCATTTT.

In this sample, this clone turned up a few times. The chain recombines TRBV28 with TRBJ1-1, with D possibly being TRBD1 (5 bases). V was cut by 5 bases and J by 1 base, with 11 bases left in between. Per the germline V gene, CDR1 is MDHEN and CDR2 is SYDVKM. This CDR3 has 14 amino acids. The CDR3 sequence is CASSRWGENTEAFF. The CDR3 DNA follows: TGTGCCAGCAGTCGTTGGGGCGAGAACACTGAAGCTTTCTTT.